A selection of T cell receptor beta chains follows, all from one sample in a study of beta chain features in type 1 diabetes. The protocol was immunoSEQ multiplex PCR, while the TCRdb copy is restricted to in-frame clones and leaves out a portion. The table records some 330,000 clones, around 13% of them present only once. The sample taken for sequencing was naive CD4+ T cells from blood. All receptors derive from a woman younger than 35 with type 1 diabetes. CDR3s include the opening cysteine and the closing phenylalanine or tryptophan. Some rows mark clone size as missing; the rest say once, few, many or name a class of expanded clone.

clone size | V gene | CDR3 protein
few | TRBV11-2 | CASSLTIQGADEKLFF
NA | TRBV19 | CASLETGIGYNEQFF
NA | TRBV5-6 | CASSATQGQPQHF
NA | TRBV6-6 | CASRHVEAFF
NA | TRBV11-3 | CASSLDPSWLGYDEQFF
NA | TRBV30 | CAWTREENTQYF
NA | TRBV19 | CASSNRYPEAFF
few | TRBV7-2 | CASSLQGHEQFF
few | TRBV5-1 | CASSGQGAFGELFF
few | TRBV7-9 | CASSQPLGQTYEQYF
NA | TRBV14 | CASSQGFRSSYEQYF
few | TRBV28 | CASSIPRGSYEQYF
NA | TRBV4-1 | CASSQPGTGSYEQYF
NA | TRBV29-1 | CSIGQGTDTQYF
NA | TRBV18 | CASSYSTGPLEQYF
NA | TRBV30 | CAWSVRTSTDTQYF
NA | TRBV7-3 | CASSLGGLALVGDTQYF
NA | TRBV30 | CAWSPGAGELFF
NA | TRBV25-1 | CASSEAYAGTSPYNEQFF
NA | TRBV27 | CASSRDSNYGYTF
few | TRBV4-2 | CASSQEMGTDYGYTF
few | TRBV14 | CASRAWTGPNEKLFF
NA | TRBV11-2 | CASSSSDNYYEQYF
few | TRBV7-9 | CASSLTGDRLGADTQYF
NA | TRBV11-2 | CASSFRGMTDTQYF
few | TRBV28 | CASSAGQGPETQYF
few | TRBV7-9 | CASSSRGADYGYTF